The 6 T cell receptor beta chains reported below all come from one sample, sequenced in a study of blood T cell repertoires in COVID-19. The method was immunoSEQ multiplex PCR; TCRdb's version includes in-frame clones alone and lacks a portion of them. The table shows about 200,000 clones, with around 75% occurring only once. The sequencing input was peripheral blood. These receptors were obtained from a woman aged 40 to 50 with COVID-19, enrolled during active disease.

The chain has TRBV6-5 and TRBJ1-2; TRBD1 might be the D (5 bases). V was cut by 0 bases and J by 6 bases, with 17 bases left in between. CDR1 and CDR2 (germline): MNHEY, SVGAGI. The CDR3 runs 16 residues. CDR3 protein: CASSYSETAKINGYTF. In DNA form, the CDR3 reads TGTGCCAGCAGTTACTCCGAGACAGCAAAAATAAATGGCTACACCTTC.

The chain carries TRBV7-6 and TRBJ2-1, with D unclear. The CDR3 totals 17 residues. Germline CDR1 and CDR2: SGHVS and FNYEAQ. V was pared by 5 bases and J by 0 bases, with 17 bases between. CDR3 region: CASSPPPLPLSYNEQFF. As DNA, the CDR3 is TGTGCCAGCAGCCCGCCGCCGCTTCCACTCTCCTACAATGAGCAGTTCTTC. The variable domain in full, with the rest retrieved from reference TRBV7-6 and TRBJ2-1, is GAGVSQSPRYKVTKRGQDVALRCDPISGHVSLYWYRQALGQGPEFLTYFNYEAQQDKSGLPNDRFSAERPEGSISTLTIQRTEQRDSAMYRCASSPPPLPLSYNEQFFGPGTRLTVL.

The genes are TRBV6-1 and TRBJ2-5, with D unclear. The V end was cut by 2 bases, the J end by 2 bases, with 12 bases between. Germline V gives CDR1 MNHNS, CDR2 SASEGT. The CDR3 is 15 residues long. CDR3 in amino acids: CASSELIHTQETQYF. The CDR3 DNA reads TGTGCCAGCAGTGAACTTATACATACACAAGAGACCCAGTACTTC.

This clone was recorded a few times. The chain combines TRBV18 with TRBJ1-1; D call uncertain. CDR3 length: 13 amino acids. V lost 2 bases to trimming and J lost 5 bases, with 9 bases between them. Germline lookup yields CDR1 KGHSH and CDR2 LQKENI. The CDR3 DNA sequence: TGTGCCAGCTCACCAATGATAGATACTGAAGCTTTCTTT. Its protein product is CASSPMIDTEAFF.

This chain links TRBV24-1 with TRBJ2-7; perhaps TRBD1 as D (5 bases). Per germline, CDR1 KGHDR and CDR2 SFDVKD. Deletions cut 9 bases from V and 4 bases from J, with 12 bases between. The CDR3 is 12 amino acids. The CDR3 DNA is TGTGCCACCCTCTCGACAGATTACGAGCAGTACTTC. Amino acid sequence: CATLSTDYEQYF.

As regards this clone: One end of the junction is discordant with germline, which a read error may explain. This chain joins TRBV19 and TRBJ2-2; 9 nucleotides match TRBD2. CDR1 is LNHDA, CDR2 SQIVND, per germline (reference sequence). This CDR3 is built from 16 residues. CDR3 nucleotide sequence: TGTGCCAGTAACGGACTAGCGAACGCGAACGCCGGGGAGCTGTTTTTT. Residues: CASNGLANANAGELFF.